This TCR beta chain was identified during a study of T-cell memory formation after mild COVID-19. Study overall: TCR clusters showed largely donor specificity.

General study results and limits: Contracting clones, day 15 to 85, had balanced CD4/CD8, and later expanders favored CD4+.

The germline V gene encodes CDR1 DFQATT and CDR2 SNEGSKA (reference sequence). J lost 5 bases, V lost 1 base, and 13 bases had no gene match. CDR3 length: 17 residues. TCRdb passed the 5' RACE reads through MiXCR, listing each CDR3 protein once. Of around 400,000 distinct CDR3 sequences in the sample, more than 20% were seen once. This clonotype was seen only a few times. What it binds is unknown. Material: PBMCs or a T cell subset sorted from them (not recorded which). This receptor was taken from an adult woman who had mild COVID-19 (a few samples of this study predate the infection). Cell type and time point are not known. This chain joins TRBV20-1 and TRBJ2-3; 9 nucleotides line up with TRBD2. CDR3 DNA: TGCAGTGCTAGAGGTGGGATTCTAGCGGGACCACTAGATACGCAGTATTTT. Protein product: CSARGGILAGPLDTQYF.